The 22 T cell receptor beta chains presented below share a single source sample, sequenced in a study of T-cell memory formation after mild COVID-19. TCRdb recomputed calls from the 5' RACE reads with MiXCR, one row per CDR3 protein. The sample consists of approximately 150,000 distinct CDR3 sequences, 14% of them appearing once. The specimen was PBMCs or a T cell subset sorted from them (not recorded which). These receptors were taken from an adult woman who had mild COVID-19 (a few samples of this study predate the infection). Cell type and time point are not known.

V and J are TRBV3-1 and TRBJ2-3; no clear D. V was shortened by 5 bases and J by 2 bases, with 5 bases between the two germline ends. Germline V gene lookup returns CDR1 LGHDT and CDR2 YNNKEL (reference sequence). The length of the CDR3 is 12 residues. The CDR3 DNA is TGTGCCAGCAGCACTAACACAGATACGCAGTATTTT. Amino acid sequence: CASSTNTDTQYF.

This chain uses TRBV29-1 with TRBJ1-5; the match to TRBD1 covers 7 bases. Looked up from germline, CDR1 is SQVTM and CDR2 is ANQGSEA. The CDR3 has 14 residues. V lost 4 bases, J lost 0 bases, and 3 bases stayed unmatched. The DNA for the CDR3 is TGCAGCGTTGTCGGGACAGATAGCAATCAGCCCCAGCATTTT. This encodes CSVVGTDSNQPQHF.

This clonotype was found a few times. The CDR3 reads CASSYGTGSNIQYF. CDR3 DNA: TGTGCCAGCAGTTACGGGACAGGGAGCAACATTCAGTACTTC. The gene calls are TRBV6-2 or TRBV6-3 and TRBJ2-4; 9 bases line up with TRBD1. The germline CDR1 and CDR2 sequences are MNHEY and SVGEGT. This CDR3 is 14 amino acids long. The trim removed 2 bases at V and 7 bases at J, leaving 3 bases unmatched.

This clonotype was seen at least ten times. The J gene is TRBJ1-4, the V gene TRBV6-5; D gene uncertain. V lost 0 bases to trimming and J lost 7 bases, with 9 bases between them. From germline, CDR1 is MNHEY and CDR2 SVGAGI. The CDR3 length is 14 residues. The CDR3 coding sequence is TGTGCCAGCAGTTACTCGGGGAGATCTGAAAAACTGTTTTTT. Translating gives CASSYSGRSEKLFF.

The V and J genes are TRBV5-1 and TRBJ2-1; 10 positions agree with TRBD2. The germline CDR1 and CDR2 sequences are SGHRS and YFSETQ. The CDR3 extends over 15 amino acids. J gave up 2 bases and V 2 bases, and 1 base lay outside the gene matches. The CDR3 bases are TGCGCCAGCAGCTTACTAGCGGGGACCTACAATGAGCAGTTCTTC. Translation gives CASSLLAGTYNEQFF.

This clonotype occurred a few times. This chain links TRBV4-1 with TRBJ2-2; 15 bases line up with TRBD2. This CDR3 contains 19 residues. With V trimmed by 4 bases and J by 1 base, 7 bases remained unmatched. Germline CDR1 is MGHRA and CDR2 is YSYEKL. This CDR3 reads CASSPAGLAGGMNTGELFF. CDR3 nucleotide sequence: TGCGCCAGCAGCCCAGCGGGACTAGCGGGGGGAATGAACACCGGGGAGCTGTTTTTT.

This clonotype has more than one count but fewer than ten. This chain links TRBV19 with TRBJ1-1; a weak D match, TRBD1 (6 bases). The CDR3 loop spans 11 amino acids. Germline V gene sequence: CDR1 LNHDA, CDR2 SQIVND (reference sequence). The ends were cut back, 5 bases at V and 7 bases at J, with 8 bases in the middle. Written as DNA, the CDR3 is TGTGCCAGTAGTGGGACACTTGAAGCTTTCTTT. Protein: CASSGTLEAFF.

The chain is built from TRBV5-1 and TRBJ2-1, with D possibly TRBD1 on 5 matching bases. V lost 0 bases, J lost 3 bases, and 19 bases lay in between. This CDR3 has 18 amino acids. The V gene's germline CDR1 is SGHRS and CDR2 YFSETQ. The CDR3 region has the DNA TGCGCCAGCAGCTTGGTGGGTGTCGTGCCGGACATCTACAATGAGCAGTTCTTC. Protein: CASSLVGVVPDIYNEQFF.

The chain links TRBV2 to TRBJ2-4; D gene uncertain. Trimming took off 0 bases at V and 0 bases at J, with 6 bases between the two ends. CDR3 size: 15 residues. The germline V gene encodes CDR1 SNHLY and CDR2 FYNNEI. CDR3 sequence (DNA): TGTGCCAGCAGTGAAGCGCTGATAGCCAAAAACATTCAGTACTTC. Translating gives CASSEALIAKNIQYF.

The rearrangement links TRBV7-9 to TRBJ1-6, with D perhaps matching TRBD1 (6 bases). The V gene lost 0 bases and the J gene lost 9 bases, with 12 bases spanning the gap. CDR3 length: 15 amino acids. CDR1 is SEHNR, CDR2 FQNEAQ, per germline (reference sequence). CDR3 nucleotide sequence: TGTGCCAGCAGCTTAGCGGCAGGGGCGAGTTCACCCCTCCACTTT. Amino acid sequence: CASSLAAGASSPLHF.

This chain links TRBV5-1 with TRBJ2-2; maybe TRBD2 (6 bases). The CDR3 length is 16 residues. Germline V CDR1 and CDR2: SGHRS, YFSETQ. The V end lost 3 bases, the J end lost 4 bases, and 16 bases lay between the germline ends. CDR3 sequence (DNA): TGCGCCAGCAGCTCGGTGCCGGGACTCGGCACCGGGGAGCTGTTTTTT. It specifies CASSSVPGLGTGELFF.

The chain employs TRBV25-1 and TRBJ2-7; 9 nucleotides agree with TRBD2. V lost 5 bases, J lost 2 bases, and 10 bases stayed unmatched. CDR1 and CDR2 (germline): MGHDK, SYGVNS. The CDR3 runs 16 residues. This CDR3 is CASSLRPTSGTYEQYF. The CDR3 DNA follows: TGTGCCAGCAGTTTACGCCCGACTAGCGGCACCTACGAGCAGTACTTC.

V is TRBV5-1 and J is TRBJ2-1, with TRBD1 identical over 9 bases. The V and J ends lost 4 bases and 0 bases, in that order; junction bases with no gene match: 2. Germline CDR1 SGHRS, CDR2 YFSETQ. This CDR3 contains 15 residues. The CDR3 sequence is CASSRGQGSYNEQFF. The CDR3 coding sequence is TGCGCCAGCAGCCGGGGACAGGGCTCCTACAATGAGCAGTTCTTC. The complete variable domain, with remaining parts taken from reference TRBV5-1 and TRBJ2-1, reads KAGVTQTPRYLIKTRGQQVTLSCSPISGHRSVSWYQQTPGQGLQFLFEYFSETQRNKGNFPGRFSGRQFSNSRSEMNVSTLELGDSALYLCASSRGQGSYNEQFFGPGTRLTVL.

This rearrangement joins TRBV9 to TRBJ2-3; TRBD2 aligns across 8 bases. The germline gives CDR1 SGDLS, CDR2 YYNGEE. After removal of 4 bases from V and 0 bases from J, the junction contained 4 bases not matched to a gene. The CDR3 spans 15 residues. The CDR3 protein is CASSTIAGSTDTQYF. CDR3 nucleotides: TGTGCCAGCAGCACCATAGCGGGGAGCACAGATACGCAGTATTTT.

The chain uses TRBV12-3 or TRBV12-4 and TRBJ2-7; D uncertain. CDR3 size: 14 residues. Trimming pared 0 bases from V and 5 bases from J, leaving 11 bases between. CDR3 region: CASSLANGVDEQYF. In DNA, the CDR3 is TGTGCCAGCAGTTTAGCTAATGGGGTCGACGAGCAGTACTTC.

The V and J genes are TRBV7-9 and TRBJ1-1; no firm D call. Germline V gives CDR1 SEHNR, CDR2 FQNEAQ (reference sequence). V lost 6 bases and J lost 0, with 5 bases in between. The CDR3 consists of 12 residues. CDR3 protein: CASRPLNTEAFF. In nucleotides, the CDR3 is TGTGCCAGCAGACCCCTGAACACTGAAGCTTTCTTT.

This clonotype was counted only a few times. This chain links TRBV19 with TRBJ2-1, with 9 bases lining up with TRBD1. The CDR3 consists of 15 residues. From germline, CDR1 is LNHDA and CDR2 SQIVND (reference sequence). Trimming removed 3 bases from V and 8 bases from J; junction bases left unmatched: 8. CDR3 in DNA: TGTGCCAGTAGTATCGGGACAGGGAAGGGTGATGAGCAGTTCTTC. This translates into CASSIGTGKGDEQFF. The whole variable domain, filled in from reference TRBV19 and TRBJ2-1, reads DGGITQSPKYLFRKEGQNVTLSCEQNLNHDAMYWYRQDPGQGLRLIYYSQIVNDFQKGDIAEGYSVSREKKESFPLTVTSAQKNPTAFYLCASSIGTGKGDEQFFGPGTRLTVL.

This clonotype occurred a few times. This chain connects TRBV5-1 to TRBJ1-3, with D unresolved. V lost 4 bases and J lost 0, with 11 bases in between. Germline CDR1 SGHRS, CDR2 YFSETQ. The CDR3 has 15 residues. This CDR3 is CASSPGRISGNTIYF. CDR3 DNA sequence: TGCGCCAGCAGCCCGGGAAGGATCTCTGGAAACACCATATATTTT.

The chain combines TRBV10-3 with TRBJ2-2, with TRBD2 identical over 8 bases. The CDR3 is made up of 17 amino acids. Per the germline V gene, CDR1 is ENHRY and CDR2 is SYGVKD. The V gene end was trimmed by 2 bases and the J gene end by 1 base; junction bases not matched to a gene: 6. The CDR3 loop is CAISETPGLVNTGELFF. CDR3 in DNA: TGTGCCATCAGTGAGACTCCGGGACTAGTGAACACCGGGGAGCTGTTTTTT.

The J gene is TRBJ2-2, the V gene TRBV24-1; D gene uncertain. Germline-derived CDR1 and CDR2 are KGHDR and SFDVKD. The V end was cut by 9 bases, the J end by 3 bases, with 10 bases between. The CDR3 is 13 residues long. The CDR3 reads CATLVGHTGELFF. The CDR3 DNA sequence: TGTGCCACCCTAGTGGGCCACACCGGGGAGCTGTTTTTT.

The rearrangement uses TRBV4-2 and TRBJ2-1; D gene uncertain. Trimming took 10 bases from V and 4 from J, leaving 14 bases between them. From germline, CDR1 is LGHNA and CDR2 YNFKEQ. The CDR3 length is 13 residues. The CDR3 DNA sequence: TGTGCCATCAGAGATCCCTTATACAATGAGCAGTTCTTC. Protein: CAIRDPLYNEQFF.

This clonotype was detected only a few times. The V gene is TRBV20-1, the J gene TRBJ2-1, with 10 positions matching TRBD2. CDR3 size: 17 residues. CDR1 is DFQATT, CDR2 SNEGSKA, per germline (reference sequence). V trimming: 3 bases; J trimming: 2 bases; junction bases outside the gene matches: 10. CDR3 region: CSARDSRTSGAYNEQFF. CDR3 nucleotide sequence: TGCAGTGCTAGGGATAGTAGGACTAGCGGAGCCTACAATGAGCAGTTCTTC.